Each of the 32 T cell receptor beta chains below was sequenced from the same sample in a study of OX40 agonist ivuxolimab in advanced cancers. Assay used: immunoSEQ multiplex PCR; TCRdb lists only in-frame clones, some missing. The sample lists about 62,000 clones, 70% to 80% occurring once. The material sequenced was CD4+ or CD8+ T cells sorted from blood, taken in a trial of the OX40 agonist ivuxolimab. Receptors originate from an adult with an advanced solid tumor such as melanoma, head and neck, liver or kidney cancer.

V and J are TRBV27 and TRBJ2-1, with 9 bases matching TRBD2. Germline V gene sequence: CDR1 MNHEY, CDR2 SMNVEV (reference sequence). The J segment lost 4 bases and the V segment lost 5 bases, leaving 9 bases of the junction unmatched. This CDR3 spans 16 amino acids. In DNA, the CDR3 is TGTGCCAGCAGTGATACCGGGACTAGCAGATACAATGAGCAGTTCTTC. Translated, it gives CASSDTGTSRYNEQFF.

In DNA form, the CDR3 reads TGTGCCAGCAGCTCCGCGGACAGGGGGAGATACGAGCAGTACTTC. Amino acid sequence: CASSSADRGRYEQYF. The V call is TRBV5-6, the J call TRBJ2-7; 10 positions agree with TRBD1. CDR3 length equals 15 residues. Germline V gene sequence: CDR1 SGHDT, CDR2 YYEEEE. After removal of 3 bases from V and 4 bases from J, the junction contained 7 bases not matched to a gene.

For the CDR3, the DNA is TGTGCCAGCAGTGTAGAACAGATTAATGAAAAACTGTTTTTT. As protein: CASSVEQINEKLFF. V usage is TRBV2 and J usage is TRBJ1-4; D gene unclear. Germline CDR1 reads SNHLY; CDR2 reads FYNNEI. The CDR3 runs 14 residues. Trimming removed 4 bases from V and 4 bases from J, with 10 bases in between.

The CDR3 coding sequence is TGCGCCAGCAGCTTGGCAGTGGGGGCCCTGAACACCGGGGAGCTGTTTTTT. It encodes CASSLAVGALNTGELFF. The chain uses TRBV5-1 and TRBJ2-2; tentatively, D is TRBD1 (6 bases). V lost 0 bases, J lost 1 base, and 13 bases lay in between. This CDR3 is built from 17 residues. The germline gives CDR1 SGHRS, CDR2 YFSETQ. Based on the CDR3 plus reference TRBV5-1 and TRBJ2-2, the full variable domain is KAGVTQTPRYLIKTRGQQVTLSCSPISGHRSVSWYQQTPGQGLQFLFEYFSETQRNKGNFPGRFSGRQFSNSRSEMNVSTLELGDSALYLCASSLAVGALNTGELFFGEGSRLTVL.

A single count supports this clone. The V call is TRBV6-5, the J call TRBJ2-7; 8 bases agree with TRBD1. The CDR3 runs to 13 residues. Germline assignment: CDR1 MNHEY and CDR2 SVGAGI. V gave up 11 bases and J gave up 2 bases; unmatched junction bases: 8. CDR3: CAGLDRATYEQYF. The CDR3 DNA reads TGTGCCGGTTTGGACAGGGCCACCTACGAGCAGTACTTC.

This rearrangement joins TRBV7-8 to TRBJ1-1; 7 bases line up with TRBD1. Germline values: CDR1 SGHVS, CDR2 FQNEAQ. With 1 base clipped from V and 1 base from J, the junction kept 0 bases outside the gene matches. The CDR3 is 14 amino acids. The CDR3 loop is CASSLGTGNTEAFF. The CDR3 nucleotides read TGTGCCAGCAGCTTAGGGACAGGGAACACTGAAGCTTTCTTT.

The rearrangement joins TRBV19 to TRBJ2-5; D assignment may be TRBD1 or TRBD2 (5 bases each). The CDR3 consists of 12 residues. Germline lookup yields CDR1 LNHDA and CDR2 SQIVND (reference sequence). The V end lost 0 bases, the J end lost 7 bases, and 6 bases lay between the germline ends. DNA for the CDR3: TGTGCCAGTAGTATAGATGGGGGGACCCAGTACTTC. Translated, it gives CASSIDGGTQYF.

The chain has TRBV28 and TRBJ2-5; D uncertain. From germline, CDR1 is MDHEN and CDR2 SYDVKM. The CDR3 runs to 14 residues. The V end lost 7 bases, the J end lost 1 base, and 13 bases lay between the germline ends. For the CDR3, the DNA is TGTGCCAGCATCCCCATATACAGCCAAGAGACCCAGTACTTC. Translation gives CASIPIYSQETQYF. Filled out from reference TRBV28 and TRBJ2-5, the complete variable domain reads DVKVTQSSRYLVKRTGEKVFLECVQDMDHENMFWYRQDPGLGLRLIYFSYDVKMKEKGDIPEGYSVSREKKERFSLILESASTNQTSMYLCASIPIYSQETQYFGPGTRLLVL.

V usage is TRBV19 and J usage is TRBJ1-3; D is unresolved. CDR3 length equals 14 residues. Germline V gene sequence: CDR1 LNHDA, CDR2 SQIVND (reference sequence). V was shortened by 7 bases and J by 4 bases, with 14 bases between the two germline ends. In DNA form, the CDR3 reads TGTGCCAGTACTAAGGACCTGGAAGGAAACACCATATATTTT. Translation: CASTKDLEGNTIYF.

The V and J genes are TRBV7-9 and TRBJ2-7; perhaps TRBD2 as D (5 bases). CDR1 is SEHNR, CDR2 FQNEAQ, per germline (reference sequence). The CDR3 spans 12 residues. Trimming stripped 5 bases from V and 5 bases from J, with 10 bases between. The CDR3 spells CASSIRGDEQYF. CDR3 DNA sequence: TGTGCCAGCAGCATCCGGGGTGACGAGCAGTACTTC.

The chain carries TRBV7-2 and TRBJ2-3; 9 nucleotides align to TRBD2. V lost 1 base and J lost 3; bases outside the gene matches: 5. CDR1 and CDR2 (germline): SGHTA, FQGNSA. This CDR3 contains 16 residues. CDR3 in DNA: TGTGCCAGCAGCTTAGGGCTAGCGGGACCAACAGATACGCAGTATTTT. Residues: CASSLGLAGPTDTQYF.

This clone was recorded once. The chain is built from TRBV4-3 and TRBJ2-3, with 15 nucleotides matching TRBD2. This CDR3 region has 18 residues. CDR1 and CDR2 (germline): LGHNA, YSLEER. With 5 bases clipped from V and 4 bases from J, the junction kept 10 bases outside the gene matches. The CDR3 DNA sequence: TGCGCCAGCAGCTACGGACTAGCGGGGGGGCCCGGCCCAGATACGCAGTATTTT. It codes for CASSYGLAGGPGPDTQYF.

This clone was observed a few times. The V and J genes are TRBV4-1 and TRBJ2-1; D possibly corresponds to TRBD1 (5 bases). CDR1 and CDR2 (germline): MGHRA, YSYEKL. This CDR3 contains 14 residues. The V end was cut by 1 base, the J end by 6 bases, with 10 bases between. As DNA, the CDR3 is TGCGCCAGCAGCCAAGGCTGGGGCTTCAATGAGCAGTTCTTC. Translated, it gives CASSQGWGFNEQFF.

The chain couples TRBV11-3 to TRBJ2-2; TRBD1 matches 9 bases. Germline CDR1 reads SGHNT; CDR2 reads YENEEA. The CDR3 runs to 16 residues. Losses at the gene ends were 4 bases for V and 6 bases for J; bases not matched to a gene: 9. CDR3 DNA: TGTGCCAGCAGCTCCGTCGGGACAGGGAGGCCCGGGGAGCTGTTTTTT. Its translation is CASSSVGTGRPGELFF.

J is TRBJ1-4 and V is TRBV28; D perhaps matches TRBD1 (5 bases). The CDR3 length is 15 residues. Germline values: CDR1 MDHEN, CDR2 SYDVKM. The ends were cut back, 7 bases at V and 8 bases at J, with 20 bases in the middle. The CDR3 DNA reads TGTGCCAGCACGTCCACGGGGGTTCGTCGGGAAAAACTGTTTTTT. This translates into CASTSTGVRREKLFF.

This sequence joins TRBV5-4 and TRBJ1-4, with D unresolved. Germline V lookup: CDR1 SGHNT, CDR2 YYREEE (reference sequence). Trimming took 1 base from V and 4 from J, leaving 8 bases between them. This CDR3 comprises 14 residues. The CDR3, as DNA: TGTGCCAGCAGCTTGATGGGTATTAATGAAAAACTGTTTTTT. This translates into CASSLMGINEKLFF.

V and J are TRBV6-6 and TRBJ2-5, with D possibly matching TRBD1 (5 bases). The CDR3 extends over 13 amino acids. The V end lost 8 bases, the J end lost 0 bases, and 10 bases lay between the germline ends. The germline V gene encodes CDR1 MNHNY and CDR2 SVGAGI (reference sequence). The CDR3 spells CASLRQYQETQYF. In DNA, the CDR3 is TGTGCCAGCCTCCGACAGTACCAAGAGACCCAGTACTTC.

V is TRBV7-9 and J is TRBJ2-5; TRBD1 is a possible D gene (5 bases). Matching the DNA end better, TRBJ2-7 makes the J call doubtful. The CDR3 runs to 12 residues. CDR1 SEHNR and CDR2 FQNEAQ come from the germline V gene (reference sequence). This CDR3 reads CASSLEGSEQYF. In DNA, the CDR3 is TGTGCCAGCAGCTTAGAGGGGTCCGAGCAGTACTTC.

Here the CDR3 DNA reads TGTGCCAGCAGTCCAGGGGGATTCGAGCAGTACTTC. Amino acid sequence: CASSPGGFEQYF. The rearrangement links TRBV6-5 to TRBJ2-7; 7 bases fit TRBD1. Germline V gene sequence: CDR1 MNHEY, CDR2 SVGAGI. The CDR3 runs 12 residues. V lost 5 bases, J lost 6 bases, and 4 bases stayed unmatched.

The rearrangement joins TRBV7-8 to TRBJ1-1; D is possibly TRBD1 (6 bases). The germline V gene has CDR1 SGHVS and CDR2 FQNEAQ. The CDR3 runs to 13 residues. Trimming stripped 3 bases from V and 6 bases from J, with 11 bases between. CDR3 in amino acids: CASSLGGQAEAFF. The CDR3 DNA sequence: TGTGCCAGCAGCTTGGGGGGGCAAGCTGAAGCTTTCTTT.

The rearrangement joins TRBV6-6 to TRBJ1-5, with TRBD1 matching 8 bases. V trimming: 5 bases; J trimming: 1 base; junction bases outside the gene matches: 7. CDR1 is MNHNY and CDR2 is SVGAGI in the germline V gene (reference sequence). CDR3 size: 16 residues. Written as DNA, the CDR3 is TGTGCCAGCAGTACGACAGGGGCTGGGAGCAATCAGCCCCAGCATTTT. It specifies CASSTTGAGSNQPQHF.

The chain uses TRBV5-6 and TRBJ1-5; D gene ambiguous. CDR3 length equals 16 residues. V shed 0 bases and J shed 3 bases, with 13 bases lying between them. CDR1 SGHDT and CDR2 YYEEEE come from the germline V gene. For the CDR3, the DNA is TGTGCCAGCAGCTTGGGACCCCTCCTTTACAATCAGCCCCAGCATTTT. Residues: CASSLGPLLYNQPQHF.

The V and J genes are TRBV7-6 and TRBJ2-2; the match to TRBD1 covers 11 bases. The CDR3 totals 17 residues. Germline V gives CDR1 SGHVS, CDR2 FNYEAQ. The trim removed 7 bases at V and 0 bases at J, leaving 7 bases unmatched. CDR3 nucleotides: TGTGCCAGCACAGGACAGGGGGCGATAACGAACACCGGGGAGCTGTTTTTT. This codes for CASTGQGAITNTGELFF.

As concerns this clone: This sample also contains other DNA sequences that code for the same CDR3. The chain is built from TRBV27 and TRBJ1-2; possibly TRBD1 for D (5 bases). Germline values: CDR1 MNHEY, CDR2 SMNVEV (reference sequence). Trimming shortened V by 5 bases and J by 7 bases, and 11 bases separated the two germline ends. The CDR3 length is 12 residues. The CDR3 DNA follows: TGTGCCAGCAGTAAAGGGGCGGGTGGCTACACCTTC. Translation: CASSKGAGGYTF.

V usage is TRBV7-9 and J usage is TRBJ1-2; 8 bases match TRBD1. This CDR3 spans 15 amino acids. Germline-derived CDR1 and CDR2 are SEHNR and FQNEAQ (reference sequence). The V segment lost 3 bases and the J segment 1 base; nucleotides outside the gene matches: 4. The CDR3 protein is CASSLAGGDNYGYTF. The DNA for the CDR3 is TGTGCCAGCAGCTTGGCAGGGGGCGATAACTATGGCTACACCTTC. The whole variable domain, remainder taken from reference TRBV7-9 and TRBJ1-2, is DTGVSQNPRHKITKRGQNVTFRCDPISEHNRLYWYRQTLGQGPEFLTYFQNEAQLEKSRLLSDRFSAERPKGSFSTLEIQRTEQGDSAMYLCASSLAGGDNYGYTFGSGTRLTVV.

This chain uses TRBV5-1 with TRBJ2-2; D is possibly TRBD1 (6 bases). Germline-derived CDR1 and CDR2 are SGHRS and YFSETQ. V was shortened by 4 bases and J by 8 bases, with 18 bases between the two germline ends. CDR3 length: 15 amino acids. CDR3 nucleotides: TGCGCCAGCAGCCAGAACCAGGGGAAATTGGGGGAGCTGTTTTTT. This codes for CASSQNQGKLGELFF.

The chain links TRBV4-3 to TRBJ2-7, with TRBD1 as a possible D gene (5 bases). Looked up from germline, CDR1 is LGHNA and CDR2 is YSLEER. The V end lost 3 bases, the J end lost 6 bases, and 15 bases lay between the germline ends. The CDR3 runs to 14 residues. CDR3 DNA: TGCGCCAGCAGCCACGGCGTAGGGGCGCGCGAGCAGTACTTC. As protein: CASSHGVGAREQYF.

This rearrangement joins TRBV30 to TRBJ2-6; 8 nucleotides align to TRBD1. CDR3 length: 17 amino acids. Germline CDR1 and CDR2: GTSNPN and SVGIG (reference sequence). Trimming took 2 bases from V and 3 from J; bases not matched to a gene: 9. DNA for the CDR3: TGTGCCTGGAGTAGGGACAGGTCTAACCTTGGGGCCAACGTCCTGACTTTC. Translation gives CAWSRDRSNLGANVLTF.

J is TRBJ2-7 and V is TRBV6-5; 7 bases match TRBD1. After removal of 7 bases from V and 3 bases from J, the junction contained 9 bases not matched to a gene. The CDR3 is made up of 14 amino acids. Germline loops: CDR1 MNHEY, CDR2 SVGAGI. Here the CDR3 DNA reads TGTGCCAGCACCCGACAGGGAACGGGCTACGAGCAGTACTTC. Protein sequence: CASTRQGTGYEQYF.

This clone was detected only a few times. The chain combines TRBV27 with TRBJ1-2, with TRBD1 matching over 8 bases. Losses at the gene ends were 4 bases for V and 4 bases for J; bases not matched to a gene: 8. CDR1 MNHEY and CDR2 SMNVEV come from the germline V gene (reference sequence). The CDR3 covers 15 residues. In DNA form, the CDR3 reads TGTGCCAGCAGTTATGGACAGGGTCTCTCCTATGGCTACACCTTC. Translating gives CASSYGQGLSYGYTF.

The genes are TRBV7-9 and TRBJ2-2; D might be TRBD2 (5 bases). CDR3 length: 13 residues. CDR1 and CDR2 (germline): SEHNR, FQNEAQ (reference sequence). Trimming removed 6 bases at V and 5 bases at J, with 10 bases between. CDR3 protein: CASSPLATGELFF. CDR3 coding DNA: TGTGCCAGCAGTCCTCTAGCAACCGGGGAGCTGTTTTTT.

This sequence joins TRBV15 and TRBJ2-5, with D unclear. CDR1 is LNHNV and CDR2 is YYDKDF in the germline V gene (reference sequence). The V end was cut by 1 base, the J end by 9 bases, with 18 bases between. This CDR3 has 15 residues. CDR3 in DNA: TGTGCCACCAGCAGAGGTGGTAAGACCCCAAGGGCCCAGTACTTC. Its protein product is CATSRGGKTPRAQYF.